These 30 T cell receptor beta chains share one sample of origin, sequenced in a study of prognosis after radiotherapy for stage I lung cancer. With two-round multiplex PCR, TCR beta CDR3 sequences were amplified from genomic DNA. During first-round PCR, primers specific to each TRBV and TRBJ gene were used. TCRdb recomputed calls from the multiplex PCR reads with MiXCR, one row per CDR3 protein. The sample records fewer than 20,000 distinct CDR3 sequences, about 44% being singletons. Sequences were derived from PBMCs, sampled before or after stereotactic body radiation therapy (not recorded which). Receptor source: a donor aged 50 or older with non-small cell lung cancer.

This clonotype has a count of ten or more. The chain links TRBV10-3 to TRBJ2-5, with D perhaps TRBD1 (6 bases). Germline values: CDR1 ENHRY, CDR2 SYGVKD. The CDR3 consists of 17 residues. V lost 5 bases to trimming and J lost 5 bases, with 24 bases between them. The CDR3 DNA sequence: TGTGCCATCAGTCAAGCCCGGGGCAGGGGCGGCCCTGAGACCCAGTACTTC. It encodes CAISQARGRGGPETQYF.

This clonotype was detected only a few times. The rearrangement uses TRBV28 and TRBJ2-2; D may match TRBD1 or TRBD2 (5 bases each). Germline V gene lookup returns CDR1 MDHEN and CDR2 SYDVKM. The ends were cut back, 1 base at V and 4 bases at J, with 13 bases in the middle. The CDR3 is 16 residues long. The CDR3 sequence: CASSLLGVDFTGELFF. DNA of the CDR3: TGTGCCAGCAGTTTATTAGGGGTGGACTTCACCGGGGAGCTGTTTTTT.

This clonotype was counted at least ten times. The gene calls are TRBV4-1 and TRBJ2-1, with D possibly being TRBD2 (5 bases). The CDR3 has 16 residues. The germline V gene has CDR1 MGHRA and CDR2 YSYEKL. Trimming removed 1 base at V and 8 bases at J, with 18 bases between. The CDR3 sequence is CASSQAETLVADEQFF. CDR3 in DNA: TGCGCCAGCAGCCAAGCAGAGACACTAGTGGCCGATGAGCAGTTCTTC.

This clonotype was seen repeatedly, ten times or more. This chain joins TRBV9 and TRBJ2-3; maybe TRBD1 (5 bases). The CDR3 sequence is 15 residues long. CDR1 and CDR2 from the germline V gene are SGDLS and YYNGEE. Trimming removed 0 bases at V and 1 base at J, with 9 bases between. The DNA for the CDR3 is TGTGCCAGCAGCGTAGCTCTAGGGGGCACAGATACGCAGTATTTT. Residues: CASSVALGGTDTQYF.

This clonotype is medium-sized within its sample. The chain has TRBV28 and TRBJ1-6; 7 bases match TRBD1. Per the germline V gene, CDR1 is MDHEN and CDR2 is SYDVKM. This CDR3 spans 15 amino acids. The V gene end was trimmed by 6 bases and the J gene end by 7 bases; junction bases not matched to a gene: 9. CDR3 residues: CASRTMTGLNSPLHF. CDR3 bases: TGTGCCAGCAGGACGATGACAGGGCTCAATTCACCCCTCCACTTT.

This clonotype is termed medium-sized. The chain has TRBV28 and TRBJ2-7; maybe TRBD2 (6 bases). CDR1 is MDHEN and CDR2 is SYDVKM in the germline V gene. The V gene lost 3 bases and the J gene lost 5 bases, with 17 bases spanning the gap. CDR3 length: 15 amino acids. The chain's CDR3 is CASSLTSSVIDEQYF. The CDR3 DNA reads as TGTGCCAGCAGTTTGACCTCTAGCGTTATCGACGAGCAGTACTTC.

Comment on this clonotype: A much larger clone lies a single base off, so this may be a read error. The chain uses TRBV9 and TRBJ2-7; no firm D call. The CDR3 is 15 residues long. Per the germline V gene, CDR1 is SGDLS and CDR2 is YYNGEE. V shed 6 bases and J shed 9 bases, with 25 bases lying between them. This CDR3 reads CASIVGPEGEFGQYF. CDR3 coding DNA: TGTGCCAGCATCGTGGGTCCCGAAGGAGAATTTGGGCAGTACTTC.

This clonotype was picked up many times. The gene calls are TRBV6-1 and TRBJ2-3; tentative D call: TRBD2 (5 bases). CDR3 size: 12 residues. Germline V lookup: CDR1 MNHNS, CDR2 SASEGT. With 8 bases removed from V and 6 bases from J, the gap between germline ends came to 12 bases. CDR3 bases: TGTGCCAGCTCACGGACTGGGGATACGCAGTATTTT. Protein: CASSRTGDTQYF.

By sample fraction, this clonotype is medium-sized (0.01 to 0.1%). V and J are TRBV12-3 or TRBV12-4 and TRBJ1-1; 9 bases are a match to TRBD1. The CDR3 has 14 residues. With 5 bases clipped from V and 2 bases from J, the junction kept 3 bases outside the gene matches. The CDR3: CASSGGQGNTEAFF. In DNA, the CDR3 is TGTGCCAGCAGTGGGGGACAGGGAAACACTGAAGCTTTCTTT.

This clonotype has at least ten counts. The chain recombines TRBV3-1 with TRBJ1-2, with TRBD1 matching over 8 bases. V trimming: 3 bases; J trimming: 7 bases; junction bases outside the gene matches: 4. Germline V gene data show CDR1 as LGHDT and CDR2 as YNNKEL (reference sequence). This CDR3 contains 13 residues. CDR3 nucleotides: TGTGCCAGCAGCCATTCACAGGGGGGTGGCTACACCTTC. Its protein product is CASSHSQGGGYTF.

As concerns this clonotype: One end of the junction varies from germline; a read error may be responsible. The CDR3 DNA reads as TGTGCATCTAGGGAGCCCCCCTACGAGAAGTACTTC. Encoded protein: CASREPPYEKYF. The V and J genes are TRBV10-3 and TRBJ2-7, with D possibly matching TRBD2 (5 bases). The length of the CDR3 is 12 residues. CDR1 is ENHRY and CDR2 is SYGVKD in the germline V gene.

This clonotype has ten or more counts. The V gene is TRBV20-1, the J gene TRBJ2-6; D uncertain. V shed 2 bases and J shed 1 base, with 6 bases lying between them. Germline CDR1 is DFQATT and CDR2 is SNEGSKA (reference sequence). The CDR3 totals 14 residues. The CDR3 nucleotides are TGCAGTGCTAGACAGGCGTCTGGGGCCAACGTCCTGACTTTC. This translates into CSARQASGANVLTF.

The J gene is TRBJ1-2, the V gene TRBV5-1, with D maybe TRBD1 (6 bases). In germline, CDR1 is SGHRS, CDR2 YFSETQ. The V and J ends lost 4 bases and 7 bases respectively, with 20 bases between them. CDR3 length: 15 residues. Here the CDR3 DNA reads TGCGCCAGCAGCGCCGACCCGGACAGATCCTCTGGCTACACCTTC. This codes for CASSADPDRSSGYTF.

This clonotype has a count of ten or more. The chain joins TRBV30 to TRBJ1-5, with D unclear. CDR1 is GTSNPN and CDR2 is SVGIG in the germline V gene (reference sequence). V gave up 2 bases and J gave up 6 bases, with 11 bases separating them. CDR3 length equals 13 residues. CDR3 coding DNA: TGTGCCTGGAGTTCGGCCGCGGGTCAGCCCCAGCATTTT. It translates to CAWSSAAGQPQHF.

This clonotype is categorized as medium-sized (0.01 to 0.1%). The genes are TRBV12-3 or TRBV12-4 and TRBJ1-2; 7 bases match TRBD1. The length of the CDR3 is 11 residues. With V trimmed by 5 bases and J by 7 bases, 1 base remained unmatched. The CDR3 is CASSHRGGYTF. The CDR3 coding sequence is TGTGCCAGCAGTCACAGGGGTGGCTACACCTTC.

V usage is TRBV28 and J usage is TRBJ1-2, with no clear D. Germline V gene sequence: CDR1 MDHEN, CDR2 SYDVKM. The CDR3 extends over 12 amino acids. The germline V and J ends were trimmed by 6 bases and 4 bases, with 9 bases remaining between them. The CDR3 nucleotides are TGTGCCAGCAGCTCAGAGTTCTATGGCTACACCTTC. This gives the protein CASSSEFYGYTF.

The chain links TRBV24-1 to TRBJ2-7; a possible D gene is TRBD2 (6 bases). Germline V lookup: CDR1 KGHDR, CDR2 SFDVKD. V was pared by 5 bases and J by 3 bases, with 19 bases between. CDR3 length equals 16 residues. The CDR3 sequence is CATSATTRGRLYEQYF. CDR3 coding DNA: TGTGCCACCAGTGCAACGACTAGAGGGAGACTCTACGAGCAGTACTTC.

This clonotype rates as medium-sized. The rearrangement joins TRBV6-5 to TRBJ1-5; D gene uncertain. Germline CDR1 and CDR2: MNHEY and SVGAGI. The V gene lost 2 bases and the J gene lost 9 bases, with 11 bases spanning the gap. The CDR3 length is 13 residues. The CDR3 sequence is CASSYRRTLPQHF. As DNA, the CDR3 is TGTGCCAGCAGTTACCGCCGGACTTTGCCCCAGCATTTT.

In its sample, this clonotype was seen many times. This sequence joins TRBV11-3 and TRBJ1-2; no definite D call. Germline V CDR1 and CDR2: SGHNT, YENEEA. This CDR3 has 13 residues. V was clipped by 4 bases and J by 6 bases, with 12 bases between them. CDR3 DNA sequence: TGTGCCAGCAGCTACCTCGATTCCGATGGCTACACCTTC. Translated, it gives CASSYLDSDGYTF. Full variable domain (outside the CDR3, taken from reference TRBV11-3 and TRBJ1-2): EAGVVQSPRYKIIEKKQPVAFWCNPISGHNTLYWYLQNLGQGPELLIRYENEEAVDDSQLPKDRFSAERLKGVDSTLKIQPAELGDSAVYLCASSYLDSDGYTFGSGTRLTVV.

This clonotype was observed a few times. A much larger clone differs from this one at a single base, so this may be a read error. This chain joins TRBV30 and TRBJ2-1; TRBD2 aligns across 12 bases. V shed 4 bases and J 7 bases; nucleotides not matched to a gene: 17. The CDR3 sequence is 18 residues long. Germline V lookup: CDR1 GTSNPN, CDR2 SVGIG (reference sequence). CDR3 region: CAWKRSGLAGGLKNEQFF. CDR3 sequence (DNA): TGTGCCTGGAAAAGAAGCGGGCTAGCGGGAGGGCTTAAGAATGAGCAGTTCTTC.

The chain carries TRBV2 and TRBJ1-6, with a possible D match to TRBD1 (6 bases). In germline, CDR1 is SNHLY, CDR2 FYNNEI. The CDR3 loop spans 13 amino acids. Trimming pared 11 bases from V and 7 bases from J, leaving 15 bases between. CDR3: CAGGQGLNSPLHF. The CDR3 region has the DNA TGTGCCGGGGGGCAGGGCTTGAATTCACCCCTCCACTTT.

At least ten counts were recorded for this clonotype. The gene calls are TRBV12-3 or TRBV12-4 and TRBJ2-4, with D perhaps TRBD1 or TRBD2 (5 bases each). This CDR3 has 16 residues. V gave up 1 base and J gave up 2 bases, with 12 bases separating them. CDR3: CASSLGAWGTKNIQYF. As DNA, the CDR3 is TGTGCCAGCAGTTTAGGAGCGTGGGGGACCAAAAACATTCAGTACTTC.

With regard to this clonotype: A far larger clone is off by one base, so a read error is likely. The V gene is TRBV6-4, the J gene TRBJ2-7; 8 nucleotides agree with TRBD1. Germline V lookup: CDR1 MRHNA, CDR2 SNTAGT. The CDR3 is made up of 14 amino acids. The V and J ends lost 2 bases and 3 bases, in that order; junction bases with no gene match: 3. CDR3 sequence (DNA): TGTGCCAGCAGTGACAACAGGGGGAGCTACGAGCAGTACTTC. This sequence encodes CASSDNRGSYEQYF.

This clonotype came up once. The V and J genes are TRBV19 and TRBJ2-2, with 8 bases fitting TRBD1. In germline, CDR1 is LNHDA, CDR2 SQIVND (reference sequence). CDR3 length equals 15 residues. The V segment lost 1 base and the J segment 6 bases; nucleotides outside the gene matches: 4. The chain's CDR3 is CASSIGQGRSGELFF. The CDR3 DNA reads TGTGCCAGTAGTATAGGACAGGGGAGGTCCGGGGAGCTGTTTTTT.

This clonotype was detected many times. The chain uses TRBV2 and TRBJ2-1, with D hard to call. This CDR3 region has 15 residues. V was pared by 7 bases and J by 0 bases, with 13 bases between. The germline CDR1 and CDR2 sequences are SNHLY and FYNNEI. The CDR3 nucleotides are TGTGCCAGCAAGCTGTCAAGTGGCTCCTACAATGAGCAGTTCTTC. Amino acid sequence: CASKLSSGSYNEQFF.

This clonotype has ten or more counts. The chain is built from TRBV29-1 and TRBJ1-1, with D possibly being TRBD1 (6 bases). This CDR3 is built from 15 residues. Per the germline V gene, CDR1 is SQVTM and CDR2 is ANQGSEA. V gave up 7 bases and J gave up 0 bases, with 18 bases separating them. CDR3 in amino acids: CSGRLGTGMNTEAFF. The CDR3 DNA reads TGCAGCGGGAGACTGGGTACAGGGATGAACACTGAAGCTTTCTTT.

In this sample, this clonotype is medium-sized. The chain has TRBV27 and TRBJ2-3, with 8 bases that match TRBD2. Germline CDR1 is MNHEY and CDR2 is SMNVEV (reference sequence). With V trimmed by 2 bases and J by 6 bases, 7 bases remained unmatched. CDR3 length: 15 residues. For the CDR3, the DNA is TGTGCCAGCAGTTTAACGTCAGCGGGAGCGGATACGCAGTATTTT. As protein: CASSLTSAGADTQYF.

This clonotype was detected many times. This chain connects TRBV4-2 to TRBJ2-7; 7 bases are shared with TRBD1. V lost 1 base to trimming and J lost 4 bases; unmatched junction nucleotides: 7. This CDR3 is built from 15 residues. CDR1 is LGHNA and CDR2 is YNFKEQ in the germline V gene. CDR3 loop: CASSQVWDSVYEQYF. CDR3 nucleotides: TGTGCCAGCAGCCAAGTTTGGGACAGCGTGTACGAGCAGTACTTC.

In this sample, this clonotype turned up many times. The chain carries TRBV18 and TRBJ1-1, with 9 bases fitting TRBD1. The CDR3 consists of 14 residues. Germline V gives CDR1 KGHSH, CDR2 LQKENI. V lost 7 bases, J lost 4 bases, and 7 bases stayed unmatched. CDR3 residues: CASFTGTGFTEAFF. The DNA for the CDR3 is TGTGCCAGCTTTACTGGGACAGGGTTCACTGAAGCTTTCTTT.

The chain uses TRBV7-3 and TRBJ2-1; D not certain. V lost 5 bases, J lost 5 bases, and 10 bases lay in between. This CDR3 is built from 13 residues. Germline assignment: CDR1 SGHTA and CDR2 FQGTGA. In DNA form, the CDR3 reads TGTGCCAGCAGCCCGGACCCGAACAATGAGCAGTTCTTC. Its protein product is CASSPDPNNEQFF.